The 14 T cell receptor beta chains listed next were all sequenced from one sample in a study of T cells in localized non-small cell lung cancer. Libraries were prepared by immunoSEQ multiplex PCR; TCRdb keeps only in-frame clonotypes and omits some of them. Of approximately 800 clones listed, around 32% are singletons. The source material was lung tumor tissue, sampled before any cancer treatment. These receptors were obtained from a male donor aged 60 or older with stage III lung adenocarcinoma.

Only a few counts were recorded for this clone. This sequence joins TRBV11-3 and TRBJ2-1, with D possibly being TRBD2 (6 bases). The CDR3 has 15 residues. In germline, CDR1 is SGHNT, CDR2 YENEEA. Trimming removed 6 bases from V and 8 bases from J, with 20 bases in between. This CDR3 is CASSFGSIGGDEQFF. The CDR3 nucleotides read TGTGCCAGCAGTTTCGGGTCTATAGGAGGGGATGAGCAGTTCTTC.

This rearrangement joins TRBV15 to TRBJ2-1, with D uncertain. This CDR3 is built from 14 residues. Looked up from germline, CDR1 is LNHNV and CDR2 is YYDKDF (reference sequence). V was clipped by 1 base and J by 14 bases, with 18 bases between them. The CDR3 reads CATSRVDLSSRKFF. The CDR3 DNA is TGTGCCACCAGCAGAGTCGATCTGAGCTCACGGAAGTTCTTC.

This clone was seen just once. The CDR3 coding sequence is TGCGCCAGCAGTGAGTCGGCCAGGGGGGACGAGCAGTACTTC. It specifies CASSESARGDEQYF. V is TRBV10-2 and J is TRBJ2-7; a possible D gene is TRBD1 (7 bases). CDR3 length equals 14 residues. The V end was cut by 0 bases, the J end by 5 bases, with 11 bases between. The germline V gene encodes CDR1 WSHSY and CDR2 SAAADI.

By sample share, this clone is large. CDR3 in DNA: TGTGCCAGCACAGCCGAATCGAACACTGAAGCTTTCTTT. It codes for CASTAESNTEAFF. The chain combines TRBV6-8 with TRBJ1-1; D is ambiguous. The germline V gene has CDR1 MNHGY and CDR2 SAAAGT. This CDR3 contains 13 residues. Trimming stripped 7 bases from V and 1 base from J, with 10 bases between.

The rearrangement uses TRBV28 and TRBJ1-3, with a possible D match to TRBD1 (5 bases). Germline CDR1 MDHEN, CDR2 SYDVKM. This CDR3 is built from 17 residues. With 7 bases removed from V and 0 bases from J, the gap between germline ends came to 19 bases. CDR3 bases: TGTGCCAGCACCTCCCCCGGGACTGACTTCTCTGGAAACACCATATATTTT. Amino acid sequence: CASTSPGTDFSGNTIYF.

This clone is large in the sample. The J gene is TRBJ2-7, the V gene TRBV11-3, with a tentative D call TRBD2 (5 bases). Germline CDR1 SGHNT, CDR2 YENEEA. The CDR3 extends over 14 amino acids. Trimming stripped 3 bases from V and 5 bases from J, with 14 bases between. The CDR3 coding sequence is TGTGCCAGCAGCTTGACGGGAACTTACCACGAGCAGTACTTC. Its protein is CASSLTGTYHEQYF. Supplemented by reference TRBV11-3 and TRBJ2-7, the full variable domain reads EAGVVQSPRYKIIEKKQPVAFWCNPISGHNTLYWYLQNLGQGPELLIRYENEEAVDDSQLPKDRFSAERLKGVDSTLKIQPAELGDSAVYLCASSLTGTYHEQYFGPGTRLTVT.

The chain uses TRBV6-1 and TRBJ1-2; D is possibly TRBD1 (6 bases). Trimming cost V 0 bases and J 3 bases, with 14 bases left between them. Germline V CDR1 and CDR2: MNHNS, SASEGT. This CDR3 comprises 16 residues. The chain's CDR3 is CASSEARVRGYYGYTF. The CDR3 nucleotides read TGTGCCAGCAGTGAAGCGCGGGTCAGGGGATACTATGGCTACACCTTC.

In this sample, this clone turned up a few times. This chain links TRBV14 with TRBJ1-3, with D unclear. This CDR3 comprises 13 residues. Germline V lookup: CDR1 SGHDN, CDR2 FVKESK. With 3 bases removed from V and 1 base from J, the gap between germline ends came to 4 bases. In DNA form, the CDR3 reads TGTGCCAGCAGCCAGCAGTCTGGAAACACCATATATTTT. This gives the protein CASSQQSGNTIYF.

By sample share, this clone is large. The J gene is TRBJ2-2, the V gene TRBV11-3; 14 nucleotides match TRBD2. This CDR3 has 16 residues. CDR1 SGHNT and CDR2 YENEEA come from the germline V gene. The ends lost 4 bases at V and 5 bases at J; junction bases unmatched: 3. CDR3 sequence reads: CASSSRLAGGTGELFF. The CDR3 bases are TGTGCCAGCAGCTCCCGACTAGCGGGAGGGACCGGGGAGCTGTTTTTT.

This clone was detected a few times. V and J are TRBV19 and TRBJ1-1; D ambiguous. CDR1 and CDR2 (germline): LNHDA, SQIVND (reference sequence). The V end was cut by 8 bases, the J end by 6 bases, with 10 bases between. This CDR3 is built from 11 residues. The CDR3 DNA reads as TGTGCCAGTCTTGACACGGCTGAAGCTTTCTTT. Protein product: CASLDTAEAFF.

J is TRBJ2-7 and V is TRBV19; D gene uncertain. CDR1 and CDR2 (germline): LNHDA, SQIVND (reference sequence). The CDR3 contains 13 residues. V was shortened by 1 base and J by 3 bases, with 7 bases between the two germline ends. The CDR3 spells CASSIADGYEQYF. Written as DNA, the CDR3 is TGTGCCAGTAGTATAGCTGACGGCTACGAGCAGTACTTC.

The chain combines TRBV9 with TRBJ1-4; no firm D call. The CDR3 loop spans 13 amino acids. CDR1 SGDLS and CDR2 YYNGEE come from the germline V gene. The V gene lost 0 bases and the J gene lost 8 bases, with 8 bases spanning the gap. CDR3 sequence reads: CASSVDPGEKLFF. The DNA for the CDR3 is TGTGCCAGCAGCGTAGATCCAGGCGAAAAACTGTTTTTT.

This clone is medium-sized by share. This chain connects TRBV6-8 to TRBJ1-2, with D tentatively TRBD1 (6 bases). V dropped 5 bases and J dropped 4 bases, with 14 bases sitting between them. This CDR3 spans 14 amino acids. The germline V gene encodes CDR1 MNHGY and CDR2 SAAAGT. CDR3 coding DNA: TGTGCCAGCAGTATCACAGGGCCCCTCTATGGCTACACCTTC. The encoded protein is CASSITGPLYGYTF.

This chain joins TRBV30 and TRBJ1-2; D unclear. CDR3 size: 13 residues. V was trimmed by 3 bases and J by 6 bases, leaving 14 bases between them. Germline assignment: CDR1 GTSNPN and CDR2 SVGIG (reference sequence). The CDR3 loop reads CAWRDGSSDGYTF. As DNA, the CDR3 is TGTGCCTGGAGGGACGGCAGTAGCGATGGCTACACCTTC. The whole variable domain, filled in from reference TRBV30 and TRBJ1-2, reads SQTIHQWPATLVQPVGSPLSLECTVEGTSNPNLYWYRQAAGRGLQLLFYSVGIGQISSEVPQNLSASRPQDRQFILSSKKLLLSDSGFYLCAWRDGSSDGYTFGSGTRLTVV.